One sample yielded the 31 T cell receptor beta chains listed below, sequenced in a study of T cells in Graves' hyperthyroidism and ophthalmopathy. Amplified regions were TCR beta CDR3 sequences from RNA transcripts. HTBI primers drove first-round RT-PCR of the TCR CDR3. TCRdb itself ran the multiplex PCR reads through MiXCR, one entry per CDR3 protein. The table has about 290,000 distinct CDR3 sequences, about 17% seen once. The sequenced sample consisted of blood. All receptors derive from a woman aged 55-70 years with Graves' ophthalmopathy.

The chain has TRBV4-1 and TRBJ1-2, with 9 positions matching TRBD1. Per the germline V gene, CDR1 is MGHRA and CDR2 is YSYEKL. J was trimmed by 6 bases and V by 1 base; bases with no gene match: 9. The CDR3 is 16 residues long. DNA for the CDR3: TGCGCCAGCAGCCAAGGGCCGGGACAGGGATCAAATGGCTACACCTTC. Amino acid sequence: CASSQGPGQGSNGYTF.

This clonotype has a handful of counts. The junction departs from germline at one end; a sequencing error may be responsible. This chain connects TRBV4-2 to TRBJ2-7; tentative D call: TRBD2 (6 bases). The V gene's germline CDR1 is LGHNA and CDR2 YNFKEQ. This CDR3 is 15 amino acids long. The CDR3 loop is CASSQGLTIAYEQHF. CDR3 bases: TGTGCCAGCAGCCAGGGACTGACGATTGCCTACGAGCAGCACTTC.

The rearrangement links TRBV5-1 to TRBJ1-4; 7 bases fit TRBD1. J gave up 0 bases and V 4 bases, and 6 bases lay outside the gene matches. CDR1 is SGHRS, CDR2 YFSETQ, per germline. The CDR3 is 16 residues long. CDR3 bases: TGCGCCAGCAGCGTGCCGGGACAGCCAACTAATGAAAAACTGTTTTTT. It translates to CASSVPGQPTNEKLFF.

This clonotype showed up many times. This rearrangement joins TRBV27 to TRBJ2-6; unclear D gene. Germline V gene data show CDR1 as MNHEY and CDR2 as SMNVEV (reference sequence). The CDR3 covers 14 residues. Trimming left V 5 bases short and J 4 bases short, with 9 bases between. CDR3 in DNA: TGTGCCAGCAGTGCCTCTAGGGGGGCCAACGTCCTGACTTTC. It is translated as CASSASRGANVLTF.

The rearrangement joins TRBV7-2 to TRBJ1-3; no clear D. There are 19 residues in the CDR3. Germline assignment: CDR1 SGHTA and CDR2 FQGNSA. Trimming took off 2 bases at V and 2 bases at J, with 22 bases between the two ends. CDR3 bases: TGTGCCAGCAGCTTAAATTTTTTGCGCACCCGCGGCGCTGGAAACACCATATATTTT. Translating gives CASSLNFLRTRGAGNTIYF.

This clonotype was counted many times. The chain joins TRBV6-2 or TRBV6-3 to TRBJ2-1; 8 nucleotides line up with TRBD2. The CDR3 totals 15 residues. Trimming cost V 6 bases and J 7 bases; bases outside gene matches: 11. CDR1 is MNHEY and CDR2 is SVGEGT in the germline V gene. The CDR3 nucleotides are TGTGCCAGCAGCTCTCGGGTAGCGGGGAATAATGAGCAGTTCTTC. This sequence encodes CASSSRVAGNNEQFF.

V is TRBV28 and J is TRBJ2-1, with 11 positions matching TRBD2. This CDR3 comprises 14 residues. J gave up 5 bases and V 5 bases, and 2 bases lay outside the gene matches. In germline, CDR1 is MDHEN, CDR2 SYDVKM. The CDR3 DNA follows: TGTGCCAGCAGTATGACTAGCGGGAACAATGAGCAGTTCTTC. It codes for CASSMTSGNNEQFF.

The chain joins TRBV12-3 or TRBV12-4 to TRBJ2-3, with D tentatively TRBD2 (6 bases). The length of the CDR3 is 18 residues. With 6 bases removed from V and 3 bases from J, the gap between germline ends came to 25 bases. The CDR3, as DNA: TGTGCCAGCAGCCCAAACCCGGGACTTCCCCCATGGACAGATACGCAGTATTTT. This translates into CASSPNPGLPPWTDTQYF.

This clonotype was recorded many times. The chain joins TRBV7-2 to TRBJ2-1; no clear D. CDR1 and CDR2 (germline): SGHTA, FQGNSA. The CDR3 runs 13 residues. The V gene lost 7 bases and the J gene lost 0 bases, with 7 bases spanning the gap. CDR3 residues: CASMRSSYNEQFF. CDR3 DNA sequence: TGTGCCAGCATGAGGTCCTCCTACAATGAGCAGTTCTTC. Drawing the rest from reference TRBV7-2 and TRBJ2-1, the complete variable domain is GAGVSQSPSNKVTEKGKDVELRCDPISGHTALYWYRQSLGQGLEFLIYFQGNSAPDKSGLPSDRFSAERTGGSVSTLTIQRTQQEDSAVYLCASMRSSYNEQFFGPGTRLTVL.

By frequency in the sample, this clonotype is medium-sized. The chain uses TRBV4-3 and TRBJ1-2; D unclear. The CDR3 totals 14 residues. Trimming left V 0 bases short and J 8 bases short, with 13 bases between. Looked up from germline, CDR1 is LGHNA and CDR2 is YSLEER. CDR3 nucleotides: TGCGCCAGCAGCCAAGAAGGAGGTTCGCAGGGCTACACCTTC. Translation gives CASSQEGGSQGYTF.

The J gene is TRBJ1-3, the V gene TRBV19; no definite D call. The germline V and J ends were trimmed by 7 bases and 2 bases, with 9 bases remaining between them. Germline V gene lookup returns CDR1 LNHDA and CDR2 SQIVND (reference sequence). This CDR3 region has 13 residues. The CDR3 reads CASNPRPGNTIYF. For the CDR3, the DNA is TGTGCCAGTAACCCTCGGCCTGGAAACACCATATATTTT.

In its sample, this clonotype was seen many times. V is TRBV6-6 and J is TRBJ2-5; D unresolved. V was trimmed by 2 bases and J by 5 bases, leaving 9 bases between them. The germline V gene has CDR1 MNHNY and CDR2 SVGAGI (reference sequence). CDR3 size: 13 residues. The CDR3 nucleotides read TGTGCCAGCAGTTACATGGTTGCGGAGACCCAGTACTTC. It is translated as CASSYMVAETQYF.

The CDR3 DNA is TGTGCCAGCAGCTTGGCAGTCCGGGAGACCGGGGAGCTGTTTTTT. Translation gives CASSLAVRETGELFF. The chain recombines TRBV5-5 with TRBJ2-2; perhaps TRBD2 as D (6 bases). CDR3 length: 15 residues. From germline, CDR1 is SGHKS and CDR2 YYEKEE (reference sequence). With 0 bases removed from V and 5 bases from J, the gap between germline ends came to 11 bases.

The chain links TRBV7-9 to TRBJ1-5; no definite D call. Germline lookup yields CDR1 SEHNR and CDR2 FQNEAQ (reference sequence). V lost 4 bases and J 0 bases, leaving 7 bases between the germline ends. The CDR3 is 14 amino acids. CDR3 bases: TGTGCCAGCAGCTCTGTAAATAGCAATCAGCCCCAGCATTTT. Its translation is CASSSVNSNQPQHF.

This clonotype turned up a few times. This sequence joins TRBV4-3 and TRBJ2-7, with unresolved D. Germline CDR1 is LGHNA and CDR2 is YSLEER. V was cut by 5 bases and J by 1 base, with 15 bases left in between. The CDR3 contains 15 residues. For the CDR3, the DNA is TGCGCCAGCAGCATAGGGCCCCAAGGATCCTACGAGCAGTACTTC. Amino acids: CASSIGPQGSYEQYF.

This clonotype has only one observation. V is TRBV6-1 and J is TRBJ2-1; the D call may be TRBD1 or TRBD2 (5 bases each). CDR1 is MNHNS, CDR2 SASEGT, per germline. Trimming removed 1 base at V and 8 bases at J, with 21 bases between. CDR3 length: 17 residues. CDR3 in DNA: TGTGCCAGCAGTGAAGGATGGGGCAGGGCGGGTGTCTATGAGCAGTTCTTC. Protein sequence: CASSEGWGRAGVYEQFF.

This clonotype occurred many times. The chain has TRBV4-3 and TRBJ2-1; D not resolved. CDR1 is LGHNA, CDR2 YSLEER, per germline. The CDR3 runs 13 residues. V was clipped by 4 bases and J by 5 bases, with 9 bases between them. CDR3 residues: CASSPRMNNEQFF. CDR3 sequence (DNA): TGCGCCAGCAGCCCCCGAATGAACAATGAGCAGTTCTTC.

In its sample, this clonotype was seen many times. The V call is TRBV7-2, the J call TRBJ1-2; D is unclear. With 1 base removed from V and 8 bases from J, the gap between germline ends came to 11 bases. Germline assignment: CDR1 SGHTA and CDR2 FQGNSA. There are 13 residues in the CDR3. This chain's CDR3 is CASSLVLGRGYTF. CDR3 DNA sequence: TGTGCCAGCAGCTTAGTTTTGGGTCGAGGCTACACCTTC.

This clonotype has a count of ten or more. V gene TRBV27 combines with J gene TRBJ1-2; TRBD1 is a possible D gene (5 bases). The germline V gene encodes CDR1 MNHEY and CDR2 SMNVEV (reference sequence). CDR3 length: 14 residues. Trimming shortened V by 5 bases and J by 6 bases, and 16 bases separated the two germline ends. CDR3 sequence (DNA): TGTGCCAGCAGTCCACAGGTGGAAGCCGATGGCTACACCTTC. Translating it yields CASSPQVEADGYTF.

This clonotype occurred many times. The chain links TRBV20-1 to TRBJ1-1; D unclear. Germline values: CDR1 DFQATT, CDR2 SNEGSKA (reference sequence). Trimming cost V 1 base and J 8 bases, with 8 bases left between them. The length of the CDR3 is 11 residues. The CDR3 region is CSARGLVEAFF. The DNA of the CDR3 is TGCAGTGCTAGAGGACTGGTGGAAGCTTTCTTT.

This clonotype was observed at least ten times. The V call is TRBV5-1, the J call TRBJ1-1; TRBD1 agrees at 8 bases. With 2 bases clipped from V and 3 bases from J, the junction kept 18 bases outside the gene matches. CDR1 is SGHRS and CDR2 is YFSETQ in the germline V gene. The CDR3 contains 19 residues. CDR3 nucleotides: TGCGCCAGCAGCTTCTCGACAGGGGTGGACTCGGATGGTGACACTGAAGCTTTCTTT. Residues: CASSFSTGVDSDGDTEAFF.

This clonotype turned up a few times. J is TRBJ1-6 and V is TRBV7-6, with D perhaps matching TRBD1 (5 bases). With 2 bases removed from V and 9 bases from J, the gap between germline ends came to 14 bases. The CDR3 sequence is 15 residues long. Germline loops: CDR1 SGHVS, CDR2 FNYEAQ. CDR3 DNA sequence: TGTGCCAGCAGCTTAACTCGGGGGTACAGTTCACCCCTCCACTTT. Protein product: CASSLTRGYSSPLHF.

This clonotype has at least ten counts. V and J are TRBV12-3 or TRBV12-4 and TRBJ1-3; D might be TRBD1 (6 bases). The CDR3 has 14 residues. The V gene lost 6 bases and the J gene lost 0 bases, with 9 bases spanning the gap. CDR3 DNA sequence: TGTGCCAGCAGAAGGACAGCCTCTGGAAACACCATATATTTT. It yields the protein CASRRTASGNTIYF.

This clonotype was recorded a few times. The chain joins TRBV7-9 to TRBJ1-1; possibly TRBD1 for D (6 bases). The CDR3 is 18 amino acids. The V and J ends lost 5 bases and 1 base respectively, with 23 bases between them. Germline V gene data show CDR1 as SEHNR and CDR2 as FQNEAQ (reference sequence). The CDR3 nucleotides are TGTGCCAGCAGCCACCTGGTCCAATGGGGACAACCGAACACTGAAGCTTTCTTT. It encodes CASSHLVQWGQPNTEAFF.

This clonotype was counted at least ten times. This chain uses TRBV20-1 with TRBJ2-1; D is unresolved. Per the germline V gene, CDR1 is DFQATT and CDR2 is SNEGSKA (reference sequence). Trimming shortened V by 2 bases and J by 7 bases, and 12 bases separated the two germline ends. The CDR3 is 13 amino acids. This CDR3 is CSARPPGVNEQFF. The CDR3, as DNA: TGCAGTGCTAGACCCCCCGGTGTTAATGAGCAGTTCTTC.

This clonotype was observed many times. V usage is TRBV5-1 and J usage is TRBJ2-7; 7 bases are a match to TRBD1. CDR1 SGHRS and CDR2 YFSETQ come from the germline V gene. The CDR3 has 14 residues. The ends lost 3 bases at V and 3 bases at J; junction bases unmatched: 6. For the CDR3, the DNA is TGCGCCAGCAGCTCCACCGGGACAGACTACGAGCAGTACTTC. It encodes CASSSTGTDYEQYF.

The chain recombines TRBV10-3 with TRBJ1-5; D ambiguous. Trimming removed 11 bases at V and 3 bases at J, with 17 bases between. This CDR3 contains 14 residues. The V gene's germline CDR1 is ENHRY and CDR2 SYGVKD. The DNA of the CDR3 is TGTGCCCTCCCAGGACCCGTCTACAATCAGCCCCAGCATTTT. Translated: CALPGPVYNQPQHF.

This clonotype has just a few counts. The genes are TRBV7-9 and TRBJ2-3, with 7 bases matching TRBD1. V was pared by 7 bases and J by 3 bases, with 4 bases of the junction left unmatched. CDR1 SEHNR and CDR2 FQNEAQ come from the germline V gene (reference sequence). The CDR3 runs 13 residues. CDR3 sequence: CASTGGWTDTQYF. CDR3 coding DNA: TGTGCCAGCACAGGGGGTTGGACAGATACGCAGTATTTT.

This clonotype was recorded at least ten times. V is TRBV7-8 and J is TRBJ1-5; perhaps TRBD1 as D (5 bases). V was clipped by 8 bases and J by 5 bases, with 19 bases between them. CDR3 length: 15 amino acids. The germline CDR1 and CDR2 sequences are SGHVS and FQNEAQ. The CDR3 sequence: CASSTWGEPHQPQHF. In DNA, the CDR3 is TGTGCCAGCTCCACGTGGGGGGAGCCGCATCAGCCCCAGCATTTT.

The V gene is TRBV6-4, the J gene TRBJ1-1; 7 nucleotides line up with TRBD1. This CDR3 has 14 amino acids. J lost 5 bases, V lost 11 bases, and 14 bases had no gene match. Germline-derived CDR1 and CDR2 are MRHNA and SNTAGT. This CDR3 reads CAALQGRSGTEAFF. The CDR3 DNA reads TGTGCCGCGTTACAGGGGCGGTCCGGGACTGAAGCTTTCTTT.

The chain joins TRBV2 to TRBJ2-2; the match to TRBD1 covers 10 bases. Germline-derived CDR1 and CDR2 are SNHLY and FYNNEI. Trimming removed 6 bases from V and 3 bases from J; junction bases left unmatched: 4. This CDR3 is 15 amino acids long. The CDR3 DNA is TGTGCCAGCAGGGCCGGGACAGGGGACACCGGGGAGCTGTTTTTT. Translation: CASRAGTGDTGELFF.